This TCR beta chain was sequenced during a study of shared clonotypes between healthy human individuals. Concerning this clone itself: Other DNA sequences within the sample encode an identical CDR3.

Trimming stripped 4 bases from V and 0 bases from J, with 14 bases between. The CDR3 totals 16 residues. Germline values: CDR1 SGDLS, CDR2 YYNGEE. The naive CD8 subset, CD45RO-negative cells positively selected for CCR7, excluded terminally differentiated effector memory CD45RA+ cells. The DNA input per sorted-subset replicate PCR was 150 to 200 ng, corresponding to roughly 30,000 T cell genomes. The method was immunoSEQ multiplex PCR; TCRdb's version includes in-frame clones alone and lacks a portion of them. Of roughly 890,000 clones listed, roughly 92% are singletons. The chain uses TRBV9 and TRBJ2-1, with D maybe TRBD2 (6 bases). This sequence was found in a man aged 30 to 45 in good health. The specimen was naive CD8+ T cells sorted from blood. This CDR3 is CASSLLGGSSYNEQFF. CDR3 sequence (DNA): TGTGCCAGCAGCCTCTTGGGGGGTTCCTCCTACAATGAGCAGTTCTTC.